This T cell receptor beta chain comes out of a study of technical replicates of blood from four donors. The CDR3 consists of 16 residues. The trim removed 2 bases at V and 5 bases at J, leaving 7 bases unmatched. In germline, CDR1 is SGDLS, CDR2 YYNGEE. Measured with immunoSEQ multiplex PCR; TCRdb has only the in-frame clones, and not every one. The data contain about 70,000 clones, roughly 94% of them singletons. The source is a human donor in good health. The sample was T cells isolated from PBMCs. V is TRBV9 and J is TRBJ2-3, with TRBD2 identical over 11 bases. The CDR3 here is CASSVTSGRSGDTQYF. The CDR3 DNA reads as TGTGCCAGCAGCGTCACTAGCGGGAGATCGGGAGATACGCAGTATTTT. Using reference TRBV9 and TRBJ2-3 for the parts outside the CDR3, the full variable domain is DSGVTQTPKHLITATGQRVTLRCSPRSGDLSVYWYQQSLDQGLQFLIQYYNGEERAKGNILERFSAQQFPDLHSELNLSSLELGDSALYFCASSVTSGRSGDTQYFGPGTRLTVL.